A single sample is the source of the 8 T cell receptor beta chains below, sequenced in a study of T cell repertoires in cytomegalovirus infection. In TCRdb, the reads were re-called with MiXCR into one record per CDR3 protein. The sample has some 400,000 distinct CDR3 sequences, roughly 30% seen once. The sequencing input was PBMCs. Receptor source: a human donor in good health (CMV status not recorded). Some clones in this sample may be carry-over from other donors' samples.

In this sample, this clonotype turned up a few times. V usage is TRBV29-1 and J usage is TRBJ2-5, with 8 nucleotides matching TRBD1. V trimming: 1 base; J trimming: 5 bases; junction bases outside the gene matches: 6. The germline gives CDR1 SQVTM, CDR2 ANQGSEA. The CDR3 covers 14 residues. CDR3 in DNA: TGCAGCGTTGAAGGGCAGGGGGCGGACGAGACCCAGTACTTC. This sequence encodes CSVEGQGADETQYF.

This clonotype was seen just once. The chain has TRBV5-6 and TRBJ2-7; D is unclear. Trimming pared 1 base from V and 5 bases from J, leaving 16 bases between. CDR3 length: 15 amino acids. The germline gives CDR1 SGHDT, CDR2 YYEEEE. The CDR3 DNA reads TGTGCCAGCAGCTTGCCCCTCGCGCGAGCCGACGAGCAGTACTTC. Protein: CASSLPLARADEQYF.

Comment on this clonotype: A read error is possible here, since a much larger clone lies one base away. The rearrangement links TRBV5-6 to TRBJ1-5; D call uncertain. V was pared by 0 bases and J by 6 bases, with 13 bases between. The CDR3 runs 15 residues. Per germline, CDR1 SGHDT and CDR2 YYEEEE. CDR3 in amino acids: CASSLAGQVTQPQHF. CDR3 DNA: TGTGCCAGCAGCTTGGCCGGGCAGGTTACTCAGCCCCAGCATTTT.

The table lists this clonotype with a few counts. CDR3: CATSDGRGPYEQYF. Written as DNA, the CDR3 is TGTGCCACCAGTGACGGCAGGGGCCCCTACGAGCAGTACTTC. This sequence joins TRBV24-1 and TRBJ2-7, with D tentatively TRBD1 (6 bases). The CDR3 is 14 residues long. Germline CDR1 KGHDR, CDR2 SFDVKD. Trimming took off 4 bases at V and 2 bases at J, with 11 bases between the two ends.

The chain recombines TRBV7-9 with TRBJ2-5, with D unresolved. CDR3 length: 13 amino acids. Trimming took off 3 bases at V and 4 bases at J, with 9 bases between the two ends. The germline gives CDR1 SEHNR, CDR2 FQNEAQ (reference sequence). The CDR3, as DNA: TGTGCCAGCAGCTTGGGCGCATTAGAGACCCAGTACTTC. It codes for CASSLGALETQYF.

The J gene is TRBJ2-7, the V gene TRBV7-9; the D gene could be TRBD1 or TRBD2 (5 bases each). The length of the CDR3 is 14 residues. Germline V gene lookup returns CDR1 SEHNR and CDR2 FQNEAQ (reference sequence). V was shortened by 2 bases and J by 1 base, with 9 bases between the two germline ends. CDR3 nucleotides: TGTGCCAGCAGCTTACCCGGGGCTTCCTACGAGCAGTACTTC. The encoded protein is CASSLPGASYEQYF. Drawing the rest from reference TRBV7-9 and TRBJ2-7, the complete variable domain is DTGVSQNPRHKITKRGQNVTFRCDPISEHNRLYWYRQTLGQGPEFLTYFQNEAQLEKSRLLSDRFSAERPKGSFSTLEIQRTEQGDSAMYLCASSLPGASYEQYFGPGTRLTVT.

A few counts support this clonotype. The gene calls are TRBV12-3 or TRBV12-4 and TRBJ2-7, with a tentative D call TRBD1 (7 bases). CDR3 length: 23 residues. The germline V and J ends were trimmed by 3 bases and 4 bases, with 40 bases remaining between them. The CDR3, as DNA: TGTGCCAGCAGTTTCCCCAGACAGGGTGACTTGCCGGATGACGGTAACGGAGGGTACGAGCAGTACTTC. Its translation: CASSFPRQGDLPDDGNGGYEQYF.

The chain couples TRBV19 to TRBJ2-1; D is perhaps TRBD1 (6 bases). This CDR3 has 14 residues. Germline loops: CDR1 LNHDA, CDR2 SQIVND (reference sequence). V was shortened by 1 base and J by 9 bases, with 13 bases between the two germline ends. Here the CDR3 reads CASSIAAGVLEQFF. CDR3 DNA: TGTGCCAGTAGTATAGCGGCAGGGGTCCTTGAGCAGTTCTTC.